The rows below give T cell receptor beta chains drawn from one sample of a study of beta chain features in type 1 diabetes. The protocol was immunoSEQ multiplex PCR, while the TCRdb copy is restricted to in-frame clones and leaves out a portion. Here the sample spans roughly 150,000 clones, about 8% being singletons. Sequences were obtained from central memory CD4+ T cells from blood. The receptor set was obtained from a middle-aged woman with type 1 diabetes. CDR3s include the opening cysteine and the closing phenylalanine or tryptophan. The D gene is left open where the match is weak. Clone size is shown for a subset of rows, as once, few, many or a class of expanded clone.

>TRBJ2-3|TRBV4-1|.|few
CASSQTASVWTDTQYF
TGCGCCAGCAGCCAAACCGCTAGCGTTTGGACAGATACGCAGTATTTT
>TRBJ2-7|TRBV29-1|TRBD1|few
CSANKGQGYEQYF
TGCAGCGCCAACAAGGGACAGGGCTACGAGCAGTACTTC
>TRBJ2-5|TRBV28|TRBD2|few
CASSSPSGGKETQYF
TGTGCCAGCAGTTCCCCGTCGGGGGGAAAAGAGACCCAGTACTTC
>TRBJ2-7|TRBV28|TRBD2|few
CAAWAVRGRAGDEQYF
TGTGCCGCGTGGGCGGTCCGCGGGAGGGCCGGGGACGAGCAGTACTTC
>TRBJ1-6|TRBV7-3|TRBD1|.
CASSLMTGDSPLHF
TGTGCCAGCAGCTTAATGACAGGGGATTCACCCCTCCACTTT
>TRBJ2-7|TRBV6-5|TRBD1|few
CASRLADRTGEQYF
TGTGCCAGCAGACTCGCGGACAGGACGGGGGAGCAGTACTTC
>TRBJ1-1|TRBV7-8|.|few
CASSFDSLNTEAFF
TGTGCCAGCAGCTTTGACAGCCTGAACACTGAAGCTTTCTTT
>TRBJ2-5|TRBV5-1|.|few
CASSLVAAQETQYF
TGCGCCAGCAGCTTGGTAGCGGCCCAAGAGACCCAGTACTTC
>TRBJ2-3|TRBV5-4|TRBD2|few
CASKAGGRTDTQYF
TGTGCCAGCAAAGCGGGAGGGCGCACAGATACGCAGTATTTT
>TRBJ1-2|TRBV6-6|TRBD1|few
CASSYSFDRGLGYTF
TGTGCCAGCAGTTACTCGTTCGATAGGGGGCTTGGCTACACCTTC
>TRBJ2-3|TRBV9|TRBD2|few
CASSVSGGLPDTQYF
TGTGCCAGCAGCGTTAGCGGGGGCCTTCCAGATACGCAGTATTTT